A single sample is the source of the 18 T cell receptor beta chains below, sequenced in a study of stem cell transplantation in POMP-related autoinflammatory disease. Points from the study as a whole: Fewer unique TRB V-J gene pairings were identified in patients with PRAID. A trend toward lower repertoire diversity and greater clonality appeared in every analyzed T-cell subset of PRAID patients.

These receptors' antigens are unknown. Clones were sequenced by immunoSEQ multiplex PCR, and TCRdb holds only the in-frame ones, with some missing. The table lists 8,000 to 10,000 clones, roughly nine tenths of them singletons. Sequencing was performed on CD8+ T cells from PBMCs, taken before stem cell transplantation. The receptors here all came from a human donor with POMP-related autoinflammation and immune dysregulation (PRAID).

V is TRBV5-8 and J is TRBJ2-7, with no clear D. Germline CDR1 SGHTS, CDR2 YDEGEE. V was trimmed by 4 bases and J by 3 bases, leaving 14 bases between them. The CDR3 extends over 14 amino acids. CDR3 amino acids: CASSAEFRLYEQYF. Written as DNA, the CDR3 is TGTGCCAGCAGCGCTGAATTCCGCCTCTACGAGCAGTACTTC.

The rearrangement links TRBV28 to TRBJ2-5; D is uncertain. Germline V gives CDR1 MDHEN, CDR2 SYDVKM. This CDR3 contains 11 residues. Trimming shortened V by 1 base and J by 5 bases, and 2 bases separated the two germline ends. The CDR3 region is CASSLSETQYF. CDR3 nucleotide sequence: TGTGCCAGCAGTTTATCTGAGACCCAGTACTTC.

This chain connects TRBV4-2 to TRBJ2-7; no definite D call. Looked up from germline, CDR1 is LGHNA and CDR2 is YNFKEQ. Trimming cost V 0 bases and J 0 bases, with 18 bases left between them. This CDR3 region has 18 residues. Written as DNA, the CDR3 is TGTGCCAGCAGCCAAGAAATTCGCGGTAGGCACCTCTCCTACGAGCAGTACTTC. Translated: CASSQEIRGRHLSYEQYF.

The rearrangement links TRBV4-1 to TRBJ1-4; D perhaps matches TRBD1 (6 bases). The CDR3 contains 16 residues. Germline V gene sequence: CDR1 MGHRA, CDR2 YSYEKL. Trimming took off 0 bases at V and 8 bases at J, with 16 bases between the two ends. The CDR3 bases are TGCGCCAGCAGCCAAGATTTGAGCAGGGGAGGAGAAAAACTGTTTTTT. Its protein is CASSQDLSRGGEKLFF.

This chain links TRBV6-1 with TRBJ1-1, with 7 bases fitting TRBD1. The CDR3 totals 14 residues. Trimming at V came to 6 bases and at J to 4 bases, leaving 8 bases not matched to a gene. Germline CDR1 MNHNS, CDR2 SASEGT. CDR3 region: CASRVTGTATEAFF. The CDR3 nucleotides are TGTGCCAGCAGGGTGACCGGGACAGCCACTGAAGCTTTCTTT.

The genes are TRBV7-9 and TRBJ2-7; the D call may be TRBD1 or TRBD2 (5 bases each). Trimming took off 6 bases at V and 1 base at J, with 19 bases between the two ends. CDR3 length equals 16 residues. The germline CDR1 and CDR2 sequences are SEHNR and FQNEAQ (reference sequence). The CDR3 protein is CASSSSTGTSSYEQYF. CDR3 nucleotide sequence: TGTGCCAGCAGTTCTTCTACCGGGACCTCTTCCTACGAGCAGTACTTC.

The genes are TRBV7-8 and TRBJ2-7; D possibly corresponds to TRBD1 (5 bases). In germline, CDR1 is SGHVS, CDR2 FQNEAQ. The germline V and J ends were trimmed by 3 bases and 5 bases, with 8 bases remaining between them. The CDR3 covers 12 residues. The CDR3 region is CASSLEQDEQYF. As DNA, the CDR3 is TGTGCCAGCAGCTTGGAACAGGACGAGCAGTACTTC.

The genes are TRBV9 and TRBJ2-7; D remains unclear. V was cut by 1 base and J by 3 bases, with 11 bases left in between. The CDR3 is made up of 14 amino acids. Looked up from germline, CDR1 is SGDLS and CDR2 is YYNGEE. Written as DNA, the CDR3 is TGTGCCAGCAGCGTAAGCCCCATAGGCTACGAGCAGTACTTC. It translates to CASSVSPIGYEQYF.

CDR3 bases: TGTGCCAGCAGTCCCCAGGCCCTCAGGGGGAGTACAAGCACAGATACGCAGTATTTT. The encoded protein is CASSPQALRGSTSTDTQYF. The chain has TRBV27 and TRBJ2-3; 7 bases agree with TRBD1. V dropped 5 bases and J dropped 0; count of bases not matched to a gene: 17. CDR3 length: 19 amino acids. Germline CDR1 reads MNHEY; CDR2 reads SMNVEV (reference sequence).

The V gene is TRBV19, the J gene TRBJ2-7; 10 positions agree with TRBD1. Germline CDR1 is LNHDA and CDR2 is SQIVND (reference sequence). This CDR3 comprises 14 residues. After removal of 1 base from V and 3 bases from J, the junction contained 0 bases not matched to a gene. CDR3 bases: TGTGCCAGTAGTATAGGGACAGGGGGCTACGAGCAGTACTTC. Translated: CASSIGTGGYEQYF.

The V and J genes are TRBV10-3 and TRBJ1-1, with D perhaps matching TRBD1 (5 bases). The CDR3 covers 15 residues. The V and J ends lost 6 bases and 0 bases respectively, with 14 bases between them. The germline V gene encodes CDR1 ENHRY and CDR2 SYGVKD. The CDR3 here is CAISAGTVMNTEAFF. The CDR3 bases are TGTGCCATCAGCGCCGGGACGGTTATGAACACTGAAGCTTTCTTT.

The chain is built from TRBV29-1 and TRBJ2-7; tentatively, D is TRBD1 (5 bases). This CDR3 contains 12 residues. The germline V and J ends were trimmed by 5 bases and 2 bases, with 10 bases remaining between them. Germline lookup yields CDR1 SQVTM and CDR2 ANQGSEA. CDR3 nucleotides: TGCAGCGTTCGGACATCGACCTACGAGCAGTACTTC. This codes for CSVRTSTYEQYF.

The rearrangement joins TRBV4-1 to TRBJ1-1; TRBD1 matches 7 bases. CDR1 MGHRA and CDR2 YSYEKL come from the germline V gene. The CDR3 spans 15 residues. J was trimmed by 6 bases and V by 1 base; bases with no gene match: 8. In DNA, the CDR3 is TGCGCCAGCAGCCAAGGCCCGACAGGGTGGGCTGAAGCTTTCTTT. This gives the protein CASSQGPTGWAEAFF.

The rearrangement uses TRBV9 and TRBJ2-7; a possible D gene is TRBD1 (5 bases). The CDR3 is 15 amino acids. Germline V gene data show CDR1 as SGDLS and CDR2 as YYNGEE. Trimming cost V 4 bases and J 2 bases, with 16 bases left between them. CDR3 DNA sequence: TGTGCCAGCAGCTCAGGGCCCAACCCTGCCTACGAGCAGTACTTC. This translates into CASSSGPNPAYEQYF.

The gene calls are TRBV19 and TRBJ2-1; the D gene is possibly TRBD2 (6 bases). Per germline, CDR1 LNHDA and CDR2 SQIVND (reference sequence). V gave up 7 bases and J gave up 4 bases, with 17 bases separating them. CDR3 length equals 15 residues. The CDR3 DNA is TGTGCCAGTACCCCGGGGACTCGCGGGTACAATGAGCAGTTCTTC. Its protein is CASTPGTRGYNEQFF.

The chain is built from TRBV25-1 and TRBJ2-3, with TRBD1 as a possible D gene (6 bases). Trimming pared 0 bases from V and 1 base from J, leaving 11 bases between. The CDR3 consists of 16 residues. Germline V gene sequence: CDR1 MGHDK, CDR2 SYGVNS. The CDR3 spells CASSEYPRTGTDTQYF. The CDR3 DNA follows: TGTGCCAGCAGTGAATATCCCCGGACAGGCACAGATACGCAGTATTTT. The variable domain in full, with the rest retrieved from reference TRBV25-1 and TRBJ2-3, is EADIYQTPRYLVIGTGKKITLECSQTMGHDKMYWYQQDPGMELHLIHYSYGVNSTEKGDLSSESTVSRIRTEHFPLTLESARPSHTSQYLCASSEYPRTGTDTQYFGPGTRLTVL.

CDR3: CASSYWGAGTDTQYF. CDR3 bases: TGTGCCAGCAGTTACTGGGGGGCAGGAACAGATACGCAGTATTTT. The genes are TRBV6-6 and TRBJ2-3; D tentatively fits TRBD1 or TRBD2 (6 bases each). The germline V gene has CDR1 MNHNY and CDR2 SVGAGI (reference sequence). The V end was cut by 1 base, the J end by 3 bases, with 11 bases between. The CDR3 contains 15 residues.

The chain links TRBV5-6 to TRBJ2-2, with D tentatively TRBD2 (6 bases). Germline-derived CDR1 and CDR2 are SGHDT and YYEEEE. With 2 bases removed from V and 6 bases from J, the gap between germline ends came to 17 bases. This CDR3 spans 16 amino acids. CDR3 residues: CASSFEGAGRSGELFF. CDR3 in DNA: TGTGCCAGCAGCTTCGAGGGTGCGGGGCGGTCCGGGGAGCTGTTTTTT.